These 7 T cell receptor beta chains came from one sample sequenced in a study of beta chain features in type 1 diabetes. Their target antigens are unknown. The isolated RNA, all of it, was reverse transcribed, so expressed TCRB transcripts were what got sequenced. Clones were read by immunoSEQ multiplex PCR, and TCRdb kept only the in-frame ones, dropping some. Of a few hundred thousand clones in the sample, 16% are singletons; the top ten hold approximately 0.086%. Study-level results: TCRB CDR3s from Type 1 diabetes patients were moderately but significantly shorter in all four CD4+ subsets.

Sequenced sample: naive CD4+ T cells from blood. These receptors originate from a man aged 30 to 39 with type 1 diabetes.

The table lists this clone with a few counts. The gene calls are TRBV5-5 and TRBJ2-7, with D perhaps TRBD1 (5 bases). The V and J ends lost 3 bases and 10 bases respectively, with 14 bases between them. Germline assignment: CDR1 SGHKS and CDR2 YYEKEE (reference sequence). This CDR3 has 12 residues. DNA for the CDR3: TGTGCCAGCAGCTACGCCGACAGAGGACAGTACTTC. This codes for CASSYADRGQYF.

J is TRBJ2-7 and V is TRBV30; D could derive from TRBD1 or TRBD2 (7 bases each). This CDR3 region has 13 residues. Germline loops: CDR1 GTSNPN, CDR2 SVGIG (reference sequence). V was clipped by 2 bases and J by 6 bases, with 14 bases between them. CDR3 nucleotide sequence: TGTGCCTGGAGTAGACAGGGCGGGAGCGAGCAGTACTTC. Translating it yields CAWSRQGGSEQYF.

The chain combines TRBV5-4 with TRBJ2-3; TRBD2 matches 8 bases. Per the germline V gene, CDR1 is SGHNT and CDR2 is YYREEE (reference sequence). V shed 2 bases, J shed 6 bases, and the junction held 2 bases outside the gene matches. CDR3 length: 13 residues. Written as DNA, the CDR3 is TGTGCCAGCAGCTTTAGCGGGACTGATACGCAGTATTTT. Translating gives CASSFSGTDTQYF.

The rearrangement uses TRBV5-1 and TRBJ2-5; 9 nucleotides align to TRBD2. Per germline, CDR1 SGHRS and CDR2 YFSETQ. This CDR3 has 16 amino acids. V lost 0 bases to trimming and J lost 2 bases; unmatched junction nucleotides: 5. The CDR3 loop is CASSLGLAGGQETQYF. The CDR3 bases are TGCGCCAGCAGCTTGGGGCTGGCGGGAGGGCAAGAGACCCAGTACTTC.

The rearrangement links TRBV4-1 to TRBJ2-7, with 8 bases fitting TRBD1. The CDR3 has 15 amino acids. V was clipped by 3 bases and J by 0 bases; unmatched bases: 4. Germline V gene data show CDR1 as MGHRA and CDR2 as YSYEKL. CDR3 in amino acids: CASSQPGQVSYEQYF. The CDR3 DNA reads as TGCGCCAGCAGCCAGCCGGGACAGGTCTCCTACGAGCAGTACTTC.

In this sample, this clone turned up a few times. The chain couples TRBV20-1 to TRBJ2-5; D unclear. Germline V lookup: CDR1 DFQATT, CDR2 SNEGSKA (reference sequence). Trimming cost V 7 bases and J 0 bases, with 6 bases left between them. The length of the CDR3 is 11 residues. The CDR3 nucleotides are TGCAGTGTAACGAACCAAGAGACCCAGTACTTC. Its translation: CSVTNQETQYF.

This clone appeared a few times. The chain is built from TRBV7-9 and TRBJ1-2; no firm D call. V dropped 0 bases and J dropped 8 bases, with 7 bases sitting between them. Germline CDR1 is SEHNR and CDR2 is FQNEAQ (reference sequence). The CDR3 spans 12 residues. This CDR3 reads CASSLAHSGYTF. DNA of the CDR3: TGTGCCAGCAGCTTAGCGCATTCGGGCTACACCTTC.